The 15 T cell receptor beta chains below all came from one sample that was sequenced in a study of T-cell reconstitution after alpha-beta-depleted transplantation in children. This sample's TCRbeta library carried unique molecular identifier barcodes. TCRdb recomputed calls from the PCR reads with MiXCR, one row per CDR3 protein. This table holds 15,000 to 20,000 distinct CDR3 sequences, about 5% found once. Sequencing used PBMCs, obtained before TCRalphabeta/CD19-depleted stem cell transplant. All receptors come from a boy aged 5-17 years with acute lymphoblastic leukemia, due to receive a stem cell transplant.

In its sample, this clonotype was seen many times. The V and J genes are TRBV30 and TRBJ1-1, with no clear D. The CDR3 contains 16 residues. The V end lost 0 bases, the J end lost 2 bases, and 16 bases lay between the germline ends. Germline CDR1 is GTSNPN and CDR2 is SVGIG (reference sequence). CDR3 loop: CAWSVLRARVNTEAFF. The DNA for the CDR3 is TGTGCCTGGAGTGTACTTAGGGCTCGTGTTAACACTGAAGCTTTCTTT.

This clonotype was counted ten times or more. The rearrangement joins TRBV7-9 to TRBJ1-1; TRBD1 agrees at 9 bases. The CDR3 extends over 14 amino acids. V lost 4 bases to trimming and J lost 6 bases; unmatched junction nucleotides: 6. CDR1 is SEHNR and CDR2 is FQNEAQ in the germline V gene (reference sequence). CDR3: CASSSGTGWPEAFF. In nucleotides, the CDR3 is TGTGCCAGCAGCTCCGGGACAGGGTGGCCTGAAGCTTTCTTT.

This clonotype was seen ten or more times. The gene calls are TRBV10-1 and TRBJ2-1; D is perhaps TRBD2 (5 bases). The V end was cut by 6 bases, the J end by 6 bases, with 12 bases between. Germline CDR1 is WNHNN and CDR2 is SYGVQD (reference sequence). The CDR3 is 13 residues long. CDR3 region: CASSSTGVNEQFF. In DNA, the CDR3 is TGCGCCAGCAGCAGTACCGGGGTCAATGAGCAGTTCTTC.

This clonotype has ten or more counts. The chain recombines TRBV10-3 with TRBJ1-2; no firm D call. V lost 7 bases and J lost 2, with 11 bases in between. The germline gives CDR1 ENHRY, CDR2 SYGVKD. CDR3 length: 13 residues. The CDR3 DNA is TGTGCCATCAAAATGAGGGAAAACTATGGCTACACCTTC. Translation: CAIKMRENYGYTF.

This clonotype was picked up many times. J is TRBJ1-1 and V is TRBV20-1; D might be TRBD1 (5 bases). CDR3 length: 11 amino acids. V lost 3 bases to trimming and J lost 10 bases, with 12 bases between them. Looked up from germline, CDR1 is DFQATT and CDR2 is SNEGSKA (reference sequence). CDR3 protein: CSARGPFGAFF. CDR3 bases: TGCAGTGCTAGGGGACCCTTTGGAGCTTTCTTT.

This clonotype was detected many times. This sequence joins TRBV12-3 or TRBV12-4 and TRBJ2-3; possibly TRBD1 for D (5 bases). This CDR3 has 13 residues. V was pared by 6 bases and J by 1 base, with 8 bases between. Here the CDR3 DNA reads TGTGCCAGCAGCTTCAGGGGCACAGATACGCAGTATTTT. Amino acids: CASSFRGTDTQYF.

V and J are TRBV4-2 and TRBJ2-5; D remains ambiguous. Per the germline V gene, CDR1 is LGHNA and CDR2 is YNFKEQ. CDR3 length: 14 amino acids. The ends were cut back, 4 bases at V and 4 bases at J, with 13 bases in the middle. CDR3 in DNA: TGTGCCAGCAGCCCCGGGCCCCTTCCAGAGACCCAGTACTTC. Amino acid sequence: CASSPGPLPETQYF.

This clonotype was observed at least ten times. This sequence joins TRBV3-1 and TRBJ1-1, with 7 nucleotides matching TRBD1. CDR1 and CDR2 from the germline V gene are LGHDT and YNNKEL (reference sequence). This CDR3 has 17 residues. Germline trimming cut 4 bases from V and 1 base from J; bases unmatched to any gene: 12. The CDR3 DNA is TGTGCCAGCAGCCCCCGGGACAGTGGATTTGAGAACACTGAAGCTTTCTTT. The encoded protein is CASSPRDSGFENTEAFF.

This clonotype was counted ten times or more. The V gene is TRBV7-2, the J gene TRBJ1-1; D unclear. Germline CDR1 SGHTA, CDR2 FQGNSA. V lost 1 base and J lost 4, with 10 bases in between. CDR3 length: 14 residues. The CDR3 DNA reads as TGTGCCAGCAGCTTAGAGGGATTCGTCACTGAAGCTTTCTTT. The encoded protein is CASSLEGFVTEAFF.

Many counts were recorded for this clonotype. The CDR3 region has the DNA TGTGCCAGTCAAGCCCTTTACTCTAGCACAGATACGCAGTATTTT. Encoded protein: CASQALYSSTDTQYF. J is TRBJ2-3 and V is TRBV27; no firm D call. This CDR3 is built from 15 residues. Germline lookup yields CDR1 MNHEY and CDR2 SMNVEV (reference sequence). The V end was cut by 9 bases, the J end by 0 bases, with 16 bases between.

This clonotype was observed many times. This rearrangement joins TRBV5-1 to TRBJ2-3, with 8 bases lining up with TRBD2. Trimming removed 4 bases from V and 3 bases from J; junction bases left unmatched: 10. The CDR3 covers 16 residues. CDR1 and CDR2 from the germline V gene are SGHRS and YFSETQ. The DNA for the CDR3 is TGCGCCAGCAGCCCCAAGGGGGTAGCGGGGACAGATACGCAGTATTTT. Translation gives CASSPKGVAGTDTQYF.

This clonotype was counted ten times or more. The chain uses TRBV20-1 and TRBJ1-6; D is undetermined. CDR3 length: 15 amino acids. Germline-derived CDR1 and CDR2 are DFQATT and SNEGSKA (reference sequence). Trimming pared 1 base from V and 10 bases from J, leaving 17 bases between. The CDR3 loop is CSARVPGFRKSPLHF. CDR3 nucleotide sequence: TGCAGTGCTAGAGTCCCGGGTTTTAGGAAATCACCCCTCCACTTT.

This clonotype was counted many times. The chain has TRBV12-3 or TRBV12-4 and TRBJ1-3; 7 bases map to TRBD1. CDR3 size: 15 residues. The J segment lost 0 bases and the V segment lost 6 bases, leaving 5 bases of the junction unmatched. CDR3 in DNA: TGTGCCAGCAGGCCGGGACAGAACTCTGGAAACACCATATATTTT. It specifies CASRPGQNSGNTIYF.

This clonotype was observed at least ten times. CDR3 sequence (DNA): TGTGCCAGCAGTTACCAGGGCACGGAGACCCAGTACTTC. Translation: CASSYQGTETQYF. This chain uses TRBV12-3 or TRBV12-4 with TRBJ2-5; tentative D call: TRBD1 (5 bases). V was cut by 4 bases and J by 5 bases, with 11 bases left in between. The CDR3 is 13 amino acids.

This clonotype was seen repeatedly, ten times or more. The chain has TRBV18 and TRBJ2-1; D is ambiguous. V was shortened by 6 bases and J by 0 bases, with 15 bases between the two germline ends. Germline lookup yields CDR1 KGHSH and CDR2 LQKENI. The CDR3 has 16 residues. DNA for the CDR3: TGTGCCAGCTCCCCCTCAGCTAGTAGCTCCTACAATGAGCAGTTCTTC. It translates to CASSPSASSSYNEQFF.